Following are 10 T cell receptor beta chains from one sample sequenced in a study of blood T cell repertoires in COVID-19. The assay was immunoSEQ multiplex PCR, and TCRdb's table has in-frame clones only and misses some. The sample lists about 99,000 clones, roughly 84% occurring once. The specimen sequenced was peripheral blood. The origin of the receptors is a man aged 65 to 79 with active or convalescent COVID-19.

J is TRBJ1-2 and V is TRBV9, with TRBD1 identical over 7 bases. Germline V gene data show CDR1 as SGDLS and CDR2 as YYNGEE. V was clipped by 2 bases and J by 4 bases; unmatched bases: 11. This CDR3 region has 16 residues. Here the CDR3 DNA reads TGTGCCAGCAGCGTGGGGGAGGACAGGATATCCTATGGCTACACCTTC. Residues: CASSVGEDRISYGYTF.

For the CDR3, the DNA is TGCGCCAGCAGCCAACAACAGGGGGCGGCCTATGGCTACACCTTC. This codes for CASSQQQGAAYGYTF. This chain joins TRBV4-1 and TRBJ1-2; 9 nucleotides line up with TRBD1. The germline V gene encodes CDR1 MGHRA and CDR2 YSYEKL. CDR3 length: 15 residues. J was trimmed by 4 bases and V by 2 bases; bases with no gene match: 5.

This clone appeared a single time. In nucleotides, the CDR3 is TGTGCCAGTAGGAAACAGGGTGAGAACACTGAAGCTTTCTTT. The encoded protein is CASRKQGENTEAFF. This sequence joins TRBV19 and TRBJ1-1, with TRBD1 as a possible D gene (6 bases). V lost 6 bases, J lost 1 base, and 12 bases lay in between. In germline, CDR1 is LNHDA, CDR2 SQIVND (reference sequence). The CDR3 contains 14 residues.

The chain employs TRBV2 and TRBJ2-2; D perhaps matches TRBD1 (5 bases). V lost 6 bases, J lost 5 bases, and 19 bases lay in between. Germline V gene sequence: CDR1 SNHLY, CDR2 FYNNEI. This CDR3 has 16 residues. CDR3 sequence (DNA): TGTGCCAGCAGCGCCTCGGGTAGGGGAAGGACCGGGGAGCTGTTTTTT. Its protein is CASSASGRGRTGELFF.

The chain recombines TRBV4-2 with TRBJ2-1, with D maybe TRBD2 (5 bases). The CDR3 length is 16 residues. The germline V gene has CDR1 LGHNA and CDR2 YNFKEQ. V lost 0 bases, J lost 2 bases, and 11 bases lay in between. This CDR3 is CASSQDWLAPYNEQFF. In DNA, the CDR3 is TGTGCCAGCAGCCAAGATTGGCTAGCCCCCTACAATGAGCAGTTCTTC.

This clone was seen only a few times. This chain joins TRBV18 and TRBJ1-5, with 8 bases identical to TRBD1. Germline loops: CDR1 KGHSH, CDR2 LQKENI. V was clipped by 4 bases and J by 5 bases; unmatched bases: 4. CDR3 size: 14 residues. The CDR3 protein is CASSLGTGDQPQHF. CDR3 nucleotide sequence: TGTGCCAGCTCACTAGGGACAGGCGATCAGCCCCAGCATTTT. Using reference TRBV18 and TRBJ1-5 for the parts outside the CDR3, the full variable domain is NAGVMQNPRHLVRRRGQEARLRCSPMKGHSHVYWYRQLPEEGLKFMVYLQKENIIDESGMPKERFSAEFPKEGPSILRIQQVVRGDSAAYFCASSLGTGDQPQHFGDGTRLSIL.

The chain uses TRBV28 and TRBJ2-7, with TRBD1 identical over 8 bases. V gave up 5 bases and J gave up 2 bases; unmatched junction bases: 5. The CDR3 covers 14 residues. Germline V gene lookup returns CDR1 MDHEN and CDR2 SYDVKM. As DNA, the CDR3 is TGTGCCAGCAGTCGCGCAGGGGGCCCCTACGAGCAGTACTTC. Residues: CASSRAGGPYEQYF.

This clone has only one observation. This sequence joins TRBV4-3 and TRBJ1-5; D is ambiguous. V shed 0 bases and J shed 1 base, with 7 bases lying between them. Germline lookup yields CDR1 LGHNA and CDR2 YSLEER. This CDR3 is 15 amino acids long. CDR3 nucleotide sequence: TGCGCCAGCAGCCAAGAAGGCAGGAGCAATCAGCCCCAGCATTTT. Translation gives CASSQEGRSNQPQHF.

The chain links TRBV28 to TRBJ1-6; 10 bases are a match to TRBD1. Germline assignment: CDR1 MDHEN and CDR2 SYDVKM. CDR3 size: 16 residues. J was trimmed by 9 bases and V by 3 bases; bases with no gene match: 8. CDR3: CASSFVLGTGVSPLHF. The CDR3 DNA sequence: TGTGCCAGCAGTTTTGTGCTTGGGACAGGGGTTTCACCCCTCCACTTT.

The chain is built from TRBV7-9 and TRBJ1-1, with D uncertain. In germline, CDR1 is SEHNR, CDR2 FQNEAQ (reference sequence). The CDR3 spans 14 residues. The V end lost 4 bases, the J end lost 1 base, and 10 bases lay between the germline ends. For the CDR3, the DNA is TGTGCCAGCAGCTCCCAGACTGGGAACACTGAAGCTTTCTTT. Protein product: CASSSQTGNTEAFF.